Reported below is one T cell receptor (beta chain). The CDR3 covers 14 residues. V shed 6 bases and J 5 bases; nucleotides not matched to a gene: 4. Germline lookup yields CDR1 SEHNR and CDR2 FQNEAQ (reference sequence). The protocol was immunoSEQ multiplex PCR, while the TCRdb copy is restricted to in-frame clones and leaves out a portion. The sample lists 75,000 to 100,000 clones, roughly 96% seen once, with over 0.2% in the top ten. The record originates from a study of technical replicates of blood from a few donors. The sequence came from a human donor in good health. The V call is TRBV7-9, the J call TRBJ2-1, with 10 bases aligning to TRBD1. Sequenced: T cells isolated from PBMCs. In DNA form, the CDR3 reads TGTGCCAGCAGAACGGGACAGGGGAACAATGAGCAGTTCTTC. Translated, it gives CASRTGQGNNEQFF.